What follows are 17 T cell receptor beta chains derived from one specimen sequenced in a study of radiation and T cells in renal cell carcinoma. Time point described: blood 2 weeks post-SBRT. Sample treatment: 15 Gy SBRT to primary tumor, nephrectomy 4 weeks later. This table comes from immunoSEQ multiplex PCR, and its TCRdb copy is limited to in-frame clones, with some not included. The table records about 130,000 clones, around 90% of them present only once. The sample in question was blood, obtained from a patient whose treatment included radiotherapy and nephrectomy. These receptors all stem from a woman aged 70 to 79 with renal cell carcinoma.

Here the CDR3 DNA reads TGTGCCAGCAGCTTCGAGAACACCGGGGAGCTGTTTTTT. Translated: CASSFENTGELFF. The V and J genes are TRBV7-9 and TRBJ2-2; D is uncertain. The CDR3 is made up of 13 amino acids. CDR1 and CDR2 from the germline V gene are SEHNR and FQNEAQ (reference sequence). Between the trimmed V and J ends, which lost 3 bases and 1 base, there was a span of 3 bases.

The rearrangement links TRBV29-1 to TRBJ2-7; 7 bases agree with TRBD1. This CDR3 is 14 amino acids long. The germline V gene encodes CDR1 SQVTM and CDR2 ANQGSEA. With V trimmed by 7 bases and J by 3 bases, 12 bases remained unmatched. The CDR3 here is CSASGDRDYYEQYF. CDR3 in DNA: TGCAGCGCCTCCGGGGACAGAGACTACTACGAGCAGTACTTC.

The chain employs TRBV6-6 and TRBJ1-1, with TRBD1 identical over 10 bases. Unmatched junction bases numbered 6, after V lost 6 bases and J lost 5 bases. CDR1 is MNHNY, CDR2 SVGAGI, per germline (reference sequence). The CDR3 sequence is 14 residues long. The CDR3 nucleotides are TGTGCCAGCAGGGAGACAGGGGGCTTTACTGAAGCTTTCTTT. Residues: CASRETGGFTEAFF.

The chain's CDR3 is CASSLRGDNQPQHF. The CDR3 coding sequence is TGTGCCAGCAGTTTACGAGGGGACAATCAGCCCCAGCATTTT. The rearrangement joins TRBV28 to TRBJ1-5; the D gene is possibly TRBD1 (5 bases). Trimming stripped 2 bases from V and 3 bases from J, with 8 bases between. The CDR3 length is 14 residues. Germline-derived CDR1 and CDR2 are MDHEN and SYDVKM.

The V and J genes are TRBV7-8 and TRBJ1-4; 8 nucleotides align to TRBD1. Germline-derived CDR1 and CDR2 are SGHVS and FQNEAQ. The CDR3 consists of 20 residues. V was pared by 5 bases and J by 0 bases, with 17 bases of the junction left unmatched. The CDR3 nucleotides read TGTGCCAGCAGCCCAACCCCATGGACAGGGAGGTCCTCAACTAATGAAAAACTGTTTTTT. It is translated as CASSPTPWTGRSSTNEKLFF.

This clone was seen a handful of times. V is TRBV19 and J is TRBJ1-1; tentative D call: TRBD1 (6 bases). Germline-derived CDR1 and CDR2 are LNHDA and SQIVND (reference sequence). Trimming removed 3 bases from V and 8 bases from J, with 19 bases in between. The CDR3 length is 15 residues. The CDR3 DNA reads TGTGCCAGTAGTATCAGTGGAGCTCTGGGGGCCGAAGCTTTCTTT. Translated, it gives CASSISGALGAEAFF.

The chain employs TRBV19 and TRBJ2-2, with D unclear. CDR3 size: 14 residues. Germline-derived CDR1 and CDR2 are LNHDA and SQIVND (reference sequence). V was pared by 2 bases and J by 0 bases, with 4 bases between. DNA for the CDR3: TGTGCCAGTAGTATAAAGCCGAACACCGGGGAGCTGTTTTTT. Its translation is CASSIKPNTGELFF.

The rearrangement uses TRBV5-1 and TRBJ2-7, with TRBD1 matching over 9 bases. The V and J ends lost 0 bases and 6 bases, in that order; junction bases with no gene match: 10. The V gene's germline CDR1 is SGHRS and CDR2 YFSETQ. The CDR3 loop spans 16 amino acids. CDR3 region: CASSLEFRQGVVEQYF. The CDR3, as DNA: TGCGCCAGCAGCTTGGAGTTTCGACAGGGGGTAGTCGAGCAGTACTTC.

The V gene is TRBV14, the J gene TRBJ2-1; no clear D gene. The V end lost 0 bases, the J end lost 0 bases, and 18 bases lay between the germline ends. This CDR3 is built from 19 residues. CDR1 SGHDN and CDR2 FVKESK come from the germline V gene. The CDR3 spells CASSQEVWAPYSSYNEQFF. DNA for the CDR3: TGTGCCAGCAGCCAAGAAGTTTGGGCACCGTATAGCTCCTACAATGAGCAGTTCTTC.

This chain uses TRBV15 with TRBJ1-1; 8 nucleotides line up with TRBD1. Trimming took 5 bases from V and 1 from J; bases not matched to a gene: 18. The germline V gene has CDR1 LNHNV and CDR2 YYDKDF (reference sequence). This CDR3 spans 19 amino acids. The CDR3 sequence is CATSLRGLGTGGGNTEAFF. The CDR3 coding sequence is TGTGCCACCAGCCTCAGGGGGCTCGGAACAGGGGGAGGGAACACTGAAGCTTTCTTT.

The chain joins TRBV19 to TRBJ2-3, with 10 nucleotides matching TRBD2. J gave up 1 base and V 5 bases, and 3 bases lay outside the gene matches. The CDR3 has 15 residues. Looked up from germline, CDR1 is LNHDA and CDR2 is SQIVND (reference sequence). CDR3 coding DNA: TGTGCCAGTAGTTTCCTAGCGGGGGGCACAGATACGCAGTATTTT. Amino acid sequence: CASSFLAGGTDTQYF.

V usage is TRBV7-2 and J usage is TRBJ1-4, with D perhaps TRBD1 (5 bases). V was trimmed by 4 bases and J by 8 bases, leaving 14 bases between them. CDR1 is SGHTA and CDR2 is FQGNSA in the germline V gene. This CDR3 spans 14 amino acids. This CDR3 reads CASSSVGGKEKLFF. The CDR3 DNA reads TGTGCCAGCAGCTCCGTGGGGGGAAAAGAAAAACTGTTTTTT.

This clone came up once. V usage is TRBV7-2 and J usage is TRBJ1-6; no clear D gene. CDR3 size: 16 residues. Germline CDR1 and CDR2: SGHTA and FQGNSA. Trimming shortened V by 1 base and J by 0 bases, and 7 bases separated the two germline ends. CDR3 sequence: CASSLDQASYNSPLHF. CDR3 coding DNA: TGTGCCAGCAGCTTAGATCAGGCCTCCTATAATTCACCCCTCCACTTT.

The chain recombines TRBV2 with TRBJ2-3; tentative D call: TRBD2 (5 bases). V was clipped by 0 bases and J by 10 bases, with 11 bases between them. The CDR3 is 13 amino acids. Germline V gene data show CDR1 as SNHLY and CDR2 as FYNNEI. This chain's CDR3 is CASSEAAGLAQYF. The CDR3 bases are TGTGCCAGCAGTGAAGCTGCGGGTTTGGCGCAGTATTTT.

On this clone itself: The same CDR3 also results from other DNA sequences found in this sample. This chain uses TRBV5-1 with TRBJ2-3, with D hard to call. The germline V gene has CDR1 SGHRS and CDR2 YFSETQ. CDR3 length: 11 amino acids. V lost 4 bases and J lost 2, with 2 bases in between. CDR3 in amino acids: CASSLTDTQYF. Written as DNA, the CDR3 is TGCGCCAGCAGCCTCACAGATACGCAGTATTTT.

The chain employs TRBV19 and TRBJ2-1, with 13 bases fitting TRBD2. CDR1 is LNHDA and CDR2 is SQIVND in the germline V gene (reference sequence). V was pared by 5 bases and J by 5 bases, with 6 bases of the junction left unmatched. CDR3 length: 16 residues. In DNA, the CDR3 is TGTGCCAGTAGTCCCCGGACTAGCGGGGGCAACAATGAGCAGTTCTTC. Residues: CASSPRTSGGNNEQFF.

V gene TRBV5-4 combines with J gene TRBJ2-2; 7 nucleotides agree with TRBD1. The CDR3 covers 15 residues. The germline CDR1 and CDR2 sequences are SGHNT and YYREEE (reference sequence). V was pared by 4 bases and J by 0 bases, with 3 bases of the junction left unmatched. As DNA, the CDR3 is TGTGCCAGCAGCCAGGACAGGACGAACACCGGGGAGCTGTTTTTT. It specifies CASSQDRTNTGELFF.